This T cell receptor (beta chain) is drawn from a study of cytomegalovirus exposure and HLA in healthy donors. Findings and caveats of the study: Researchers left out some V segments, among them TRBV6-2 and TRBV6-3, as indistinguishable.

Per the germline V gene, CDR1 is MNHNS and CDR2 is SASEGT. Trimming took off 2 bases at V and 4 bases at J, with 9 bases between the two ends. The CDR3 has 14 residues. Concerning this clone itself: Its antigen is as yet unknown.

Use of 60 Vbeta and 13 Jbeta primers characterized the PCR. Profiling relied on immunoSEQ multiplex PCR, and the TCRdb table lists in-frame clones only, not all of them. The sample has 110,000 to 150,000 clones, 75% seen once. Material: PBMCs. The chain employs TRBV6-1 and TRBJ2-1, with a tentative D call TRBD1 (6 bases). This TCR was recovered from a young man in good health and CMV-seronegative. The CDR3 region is CASSEFRGYNEQFF. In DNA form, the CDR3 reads TGTGCCAGCAGTGAATTCAGGGGATACAATGAGCAGTTCTTC.